Listed below are T cell receptor beta chains from one sample, sequenced in a study of blood T cells in healthy people across ages. TCRdb fed the 5' RACE reads into MiXCR, producing one record per CDR3 protein. The repertoire holds hundreds of thousands of distinct CDR3 sequences, with roughly half as singletons. Material for sequencing was blood. These receptor sequences come from an elderly woman in good health. Both conserved end residues are part of each CDR3. Fields, in order: V gene, clone size, D gene, J gene, CDR3 protein, CDR3 DNA. D genes are given only for firm matches. A row's size may be missing; if present it is once, few, many or a size class.

v_gene: TRBV28
abundance: .
d_gene: .
j_gene: TRBJ2-1
CDR3aa: CASSPLGARLNEQFF
CDR3nt: TGTGCCAGCAGTCCTCTCGGGGCTCGCCTTAATGAGCAGTTCTTC

v_gene: TRBV5-1
abundance: many
d_gene: TRBD2
j_gene: TRBJ2-3
CDR3aa: CASSAPQRGGTDTQYF
CDR3nt: TGCGCCAGCAGCGCTCCCCAGCGGGGGGGGACAGATACGCAGTATTTT

v_gene: TRBV4-1
abundance: .
d_gene: .
j_gene: TRBJ2-7
CDR3aa: CASSQERRSDWHEQYF
CDR3nt: TGCGCCAGCAGCCAAGAACGCAGGAGTGATTGGCACGAGCAGTACTTC

v_gene: TRBV5-1
abundance: few
d_gene: .
j_gene: TRBJ1-1
CDR3aa: CASSLAVGEAFF
CDR3nt: TGCGCCAGCAGCTTGGCCGTGGGGGAAGCTTTCTTT

v_gene: TRBV5-1
abundance: few
d_gene: .
j_gene: TRBJ2-1
CDR3aa: CASSLVGVGNEQFF
CDR3nt: TGCGCCAGCAGCTTGGTAGGGGTGGGGAATGAGCAGTTCTTC

v_gene: TRBV18
abundance: .
d_gene: .
j_gene: TRBJ2-1
CDR3aa: CASSWGQPEQFF
CDR3nt: TGTGCCAGCTCATGGGGCCAGCCGGAGCAGTTCTTC

v_gene: TRBV24-1
abundance: .
d_gene: .
j_gene: TRBJ2-1
CDR3aa: CATSDPGSNEQFF
CDR3nt: TGTGCCACCAGTGATCCCGGGTCCAATGAGCAGTTCTTC

v_gene: TRBV15
abundance: .
d_gene: .
j_gene: TRBJ2-4
CDR3aa: CATTGEARNIQYF
CDR3nt: TGTGCCACCACCGGGGAGGCTCGAAACATTCAGTACTTC

v_gene: TRBV20-1
abundance: .
d_gene: TRBD1
j_gene: TRBJ1-2
CDR3aa: CSASQGAGGYTF
CDR3nt: TGCAGTGCTAGTCAGGGGGCGGGTGGCTACACCTTC

v_gene: TRBV20-1
abundance: .
d_gene: .
j_gene: TRBJ1-1
CDR3aa: CSAMSTAISNTEAFF
CDR3nt: TGCAGTGCTATGTCCACAGCGATATCGAACACTGAAGCTTTCTTT

v_gene: TRBV9
abundance: many
d_gene: TRBD2
j_gene: TRBJ2-1
CDR3aa: CASSVLGTSGRYSYNEQFF
CDR3nt: TGTGCCAGCAGCGTCCTCGGCACTAGCGGGAGGTATTCCTACAATGAGCAGTTCTTC

v_gene: TRBV27
abundance: many
d_gene: .
j_gene: TRBJ2-5
CDR3aa: CASGSETQYF
CDR3nt: TGTGCCAGCGGAAGTGAGACCCAGTACTTC

v_gene: TRBV3-1
abundance: .
d_gene: .
j_gene: TRBJ2-1
CDR3aa: CASSQTRYNEQFF
CDR3nt: TGTGCCAGCAGCCAAACTAGGTACAATGAGCAGTTCTTC

v_gene: TRBV18
abundance: .
d_gene: .
j_gene: TRBJ1-2
CDR3aa: CASSPPDRRHYGYTF
CDR3nt: TGTGCCAGCTCACCACCCGACAGGCGACACTATGGCTACACCTTC

v_gene: TRBV5-1
abundance: .
d_gene: TRBD1
j_gene: TRBJ2-1
CDR3aa: CASSLDRGPGCEQFF
CDR3nt: TGCGCCAGCAGCTTGGACAGGGGGCCAGGTTGTGAGCAGTTCTTC

v_gene: TRBV3-1
abundance: .
d_gene: TRBD1
j_gene: TRBJ2-7
CDR3aa: CASSQRRTDRAMEQYF
CDR3nt: TGTGCCAGCAGCCAGAGAAGGACGGACAGGGCTATGGAGCAGTACTTC

v_gene: TRBV4-2
abundance: .
d_gene: .
j_gene: TRBJ2-4
CDR3aa: CASSPIDRRVQYF
CDR3nt: TGTGCCAGCAGCCCAATAGACAGGCGAGTTCAGTACTTC

v_gene: TRBV3-1
abundance: .
d_gene: .
j_gene: TRBJ2-2
CDR3aa: CASSQELAGFGGELFF
CDR3nt: TGTGCCAGCAGCCAAGAACTTGCCGGGTTTGGCGGGGAGCTGTTTTTT

v_gene: TRBV3-1
abundance: .
d_gene: .
j_gene: TRBJ1-2
CDR3aa: CASSQNGVRGRYGYTF
CDR3nt: TGTGCCAGCAGCCAAAACGGTGTCAGAGGACGGTACGGCTACACCTTC

v_gene: TRBV5-6
abundance: .
d_gene: .
j_gene: TRBJ1-2
CDR3aa: CASSPVGGYGYTF
CDR3nt: TGTGCCAGCAGCCCTGTGGGGGGCTATGGCTACACCTTC

v_gene: TRBV7-2
abundance: many
d_gene: TRBD2
j_gene: TRBJ2-3
CDR3aa: CASSLRGGMGDTQYF
CDR3nt: TGTGCCAGCAGCTTACGGGGGGGCATGGGAGATACGCAGTATTTT

v_gene: TRBV5-1
abundance: many
d_gene: .
j_gene: TRBJ2-3
CDR3aa: CASSLGETTDTQYF
CDR3nt: TGCGCCAGCAGCTTGGGAGAAACCACAGATACGCAGTATTTT

v_gene: TRBV4-2
abundance: .
d_gene: .
j_gene: TRBJ2-3
CDR3aa: CASSQELNRLSDTQYF
CDR3nt: TGTGCCAGCAGCCAAGAGTTAAACAGGTTATCAGATACGCAGTATTTT

v_gene: TRBV5-1
abundance: .
d_gene: TRBD2
j_gene: TRBJ2-5
CDR3aa: CASRSAGAKQETQYF
CDR3nt: TGCGCCAGCAGGTCAGCGGGGGCGAAACAAGAGACCCAGTACTTC

v_gene: TRBV4-2
abundance: .
d_gene: .
j_gene: TRBJ1-2
CDR3aa: CASSQDGTRYGYTF
CDR3nt: TGTGCCAGCAGCCAAGATGGGACGCGATATGGCTACACCTTC

v_gene: TRBV20-1
abundance: few
d_gene: .
j_gene: TRBJ1-2
CDR3aa: CSARDDTIGYGYTF
CDR3nt: TGCAGTGCTAGAGATGACACTATTGGCTATGGCTACACCTTC

v_gene: TRBV6-5
abundance: many
d_gene: TRBD1
j_gene: TRBJ1-5
CDR3aa: CASTLRTGGQPQHF
CDR3nt: TGTGCCAGCACCCTAAGGACAGGGGGACAGCCCCAGCATTTT

v_gene: TRBV5-1
abundance: many
d_gene: .
j_gene: TRBJ2-1
CDR3aa: CASSSLYRTLGNEQFF
CDR3nt: TGCGCCAGCAGCTCCCTTTACAGGACCTTGGGCAATGAGCAGTTCTTC

v_gene: TRBV27
abundance: .
d_gene: .
j_gene: TRBJ2-1
CDR3aa: CASSFNEGSYEQFF
CDR3nt: TGTGCCAGCAGTTTTAATGAGGGTAGCTACGAGCAGTTCTTC

v_gene: TRBV7-9
abundance: .
d_gene: .
j_gene: TRBJ2-2
CDR3aa: CASSFGATTTGELFF
CDR3nt: TGTGCCAGCAGCTTTGGAGCGACAACCACCGGGGAGCTGTTTTTT

v_gene: TRBV11-2
abundance: few
d_gene: .
j_gene: TRBJ2-2
CDR3aa: CASSLERGQNTGELFF
CDR3nt: TGTGCCAGCAGCTTAGAGCGAGGGCAGAACACCGGGGAGCTGTTTTTT

v_gene: TRBV24-1
abundance: .
d_gene: .
j_gene: TRBJ2-7
CDR3aa: CATSDDKSSYNEQYF
CDR3nt: TGTGCCACCAGTGATGACAAGAGCTCCTACAATGAGCAGTACTTC

v_gene: TRBV2
abundance: few
d_gene: .
j_gene: TRBJ2-2
CDR3aa: CASSIVGGAGELFF
CDR3nt: TGTGCCAGCAGTATAGTAGGGGGGGCCGGGGAGCTGTTTTTT

v_gene: TRBV6-1
abundance: .
d_gene: TRBD1
j_gene: TRBJ1-4
CDR3aa: CASSDRDRGEKLFF
CDR3nt: TGTGCCAGCAGTGATCGGGACAGGGGTGAAAAACTGTTTTTT

v_gene: TRBV12-3/TRBV12-4
abundance: few
d_gene: .
j_gene: TRBJ2-1
CDR3aa: CASTTRAGNEFF
CDR3nt: TGTGCCAGCACCACTCGGGCGGGGAATGAGTTCTTC

v_gene: TRBV6-1
abundance: many
d_gene: TRBD2
j_gene: TRBJ2-3
CDR3aa: CASTSGPSTDTQYF
CDR3nt: TGTGCCAGCACTAGCGGGCCGAGCACAGATACGCAGTATTTT

v_gene: TRBV7-9
abundance: many
d_gene: .
j_gene: TRBJ1-2
CDR3aa: CASNRGAGESYGYTF
CDR3nt: TGTGCCAGCAACAGAGGCGCAGGGGAAAGCTATGGCTACACCTTC

v_gene: TRBV20-1
abundance: .
d_gene: .
j_gene: TRBJ1-1
CDR3aa: CSARDIGVGGTEAFF
CDR3nt: TGCAGTGCTAGAGATATCGGGGTCGGGGGCACTGAAGCTTTCTTT

v_gene: TRBV20-1
abundance: .
d_gene: .
j_gene: TRBJ2-2
CDR3aa: CSARNPWFGGTGELFF
CDR3nt: TGCAGTGCTAGAAATCCCTGGTTTGGGGGTACCGGGGAGCTGTTTTTT

v_gene: TRBV27
abundance: .
d_gene: .
j_gene: TRBJ2-2
CDR3aa: CASSLSRHRANTGELFF
CDR3nt: TGTGCCAGCAGTTTATCCCGACACCGGGCGAACACCGGGGAGCTGTTTTTT

v_gene: TRBV29-1
abundance: many
d_gene: .
j_gene: TRBJ2-5
CDR3aa: CSVLANARETQYF
CDR3nt: TGCAGCGTTTTAGCCAATGCGAGAGAGACCCAGTACTTC

v_gene: TRBV27
abundance: .
d_gene: .
j_gene: TRBJ2-1
CDR3aa: CASSSPQPSSYNEQFF
CDR3nt: TGTGCCAGCAGTTCCCCCCAACCAAGCTCCTACAATGAGCAGTTCTTC

v_gene: TRBV6-5
abundance: once
d_gene: .
j_gene: TRBJ2-7
CDR3aa: CASSYPTRREQYF
CDR3nt: TGTGCCAGCAGTTACCCGACCCGTAGAGAGCAGTACTTC

v_gene: TRBV12-3/TRBV12-4
abundance: few
d_gene: .
j_gene: TRBJ2-2
CDR3aa: CASSRRAGTDTGELFF
CDR3nt: TGTGCCAGCAGCCGCCGGGCAGGGACCGACACCGGGGAGCTGTTTTTT

v_gene: TRBV20-1
abundance: .
d_gene: .
j_gene: TRBJ1-6
CDR3aa: CSAVRRPNSPLHF
CDR3nt: TGCAGTGCAGTCAGGCGCCCTAATTCACCCCTCCACTTT

v_gene: TRBV7-2
abundance: once
d_gene: TRBD2
j_gene: TRBJ2-4
CDR3aa: CASSLDRGVQYF
CDR3nt: TGTGCCAGCAGCTTAGATCGGGGGGTTCAGTACTTC

v_gene: TRBV15
abundance: many
d_gene: TRBD1
j_gene: TRBJ1-5
CDR3aa: CATSRGTGGSNQPQHF
CDR3nt: TGTGCCACCAGCAGAGGTACAGGGGGAAGCAATCAGCCCCAGCATTTT

v_gene: TRBV6-5
abundance: few
d_gene: .
j_gene: TRBJ1-2
CDR3aa: CASSYSNRARYGYTF
CDR3nt: TGTGCCAGCAGTTACTCGAACAGGGCGAGGTATGGCTACACCTTC

v_gene: TRBV29-1
abundance: many
d_gene: .
j_gene: TRBJ2-1
CDR3aa: CSSEGGVSYNEQFF
CDR3nt: TGCAGCTCCGAAGGGGGAGTCTCCTACAATGAGCAGTTCTTC

v_gene: TRBV28
abundance: .
d_gene: .
j_gene: TRBJ2-2
CDR3aa: CASSPTGIPFRPGELFF
CDR3nt: TGTGCCAGCAGTCCTACAGGGATACCGTTTCGTCCCGGGGAGCTGTTTTTT

v_gene: TRBV6-1
abundance: .
d_gene: .
j_gene: TRBJ2-4
CDR3aa: CASSPRDNLAKNIQYF
CDR3nt: TGTGCCAGCAGTCCAAGGGACAACCTAGCCAAAAACATTCAGTACTTC

v_gene: TRBV12-3/TRBV12-4
abundance: .
d_gene: TRBD1
j_gene: TRBJ2-1
CDR3aa: CASNRDRVVNEQFF
CDR3nt: TGTGCCAGCAACCGGGACAGGGTTGTCAATGAGCAGTTCTTC

v_gene: TRBV20-1
abundance: .
d_gene: .
j_gene: TRBJ1-1
CDR3aa: CSAREWATNEAFF
CDR3nt: TGCAGTGCTAGAGAGTGGGCGACAAATGAAGCTTTCTTT

v_gene: TRBV27
abundance: .
d_gene: .
j_gene: TRBJ2-3
CDR3aa: CASSEWTEGTDTQYF
CDR3nt: TGTGCCAGCAGTGAATGGACAGAAGGCACAGATACGCAGTATTTT

v_gene: TRBV30
abundance: few
d_gene: .
j_gene: TRBJ1-1
CDR3aa: CAWRHREWVGTMNTEAFF
CDR3nt: TGTGCCTGGAGACACAGGGAGTGGGTTGGGACCATGAACACTGAAGCTTTCTTT

v_gene: TRBV28
abundance: .
d_gene: .
j_gene: TRBJ1-1
CDR3aa: CASSHPRGAFF
CDR3nt: TGTGCCAGCAGTCATCCCCGCGGGGCTTTCTTT

v_gene: TRBV12-3/TRBV12-4
abundance: many
d_gene: .
j_gene: TRBJ2-7
CDR3aa: CASSRGSYEQYF
CDR3nt: TGTGCCAGCAGCCGGGGCTCCTACGAGCAGTACTTC

v_gene: TRBV6-6
abundance: many
d_gene: .
j_gene: TRBJ2-1
CDR3aa: CASSYSAGPWSNEQFF
CDR3nt: TGTGCCAGCAGTTACTCGGCGGGGCCATGGAGTAATGAGCAGTTCTTC

v_gene: TRBV7-2
abundance: .
d_gene: .
j_gene: TRBJ1-6
CDR3aa: CASSLAPFTLHF
CDR3nt: TGTGCCAGCAGCTTAGCGCCCTTTACCCTCCACTTT